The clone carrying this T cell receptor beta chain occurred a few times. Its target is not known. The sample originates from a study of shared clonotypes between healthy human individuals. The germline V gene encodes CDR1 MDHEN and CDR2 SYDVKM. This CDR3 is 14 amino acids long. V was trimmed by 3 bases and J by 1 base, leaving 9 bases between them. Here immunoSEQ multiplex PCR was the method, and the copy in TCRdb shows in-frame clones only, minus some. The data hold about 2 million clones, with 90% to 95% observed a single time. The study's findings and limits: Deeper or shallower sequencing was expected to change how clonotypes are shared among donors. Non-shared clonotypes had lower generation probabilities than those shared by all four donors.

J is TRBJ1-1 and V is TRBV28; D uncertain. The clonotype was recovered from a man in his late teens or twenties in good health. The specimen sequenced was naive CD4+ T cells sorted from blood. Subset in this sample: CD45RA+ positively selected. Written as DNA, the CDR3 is TGTGCCAGCAGTTTTGGCAGGAGGAACACTGAAGCTTTCTTT. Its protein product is CASSFGRRNTEAFF.